These T cell receptor beta chains were read from a single sample in a study of blood T cell repertoires in COVID-19. TCRdb keeps only in-frame clones here, not all; method: immunoSEQ multiplex PCR. The sample has about 47,000 clones; around 90% are singletons. Sequences were obtained from peripheral blood. The source is a man in his sixties or seventies with active COVID-19. The CDR3 runs from the conserved cysteine through the conserved F or W. The D gene is left open where the match is weak. Size is stated for part of the rows, as once, few or many counts, or as a class when the clone is expanded.

clone_size: once
d_call: NA
j_call: TRBJ2-4
v_call: TRBV29-1
cdr3_nt: TGCAGCGCCCTCGTGGGCGTAGCCAAAAACATTCAGTACTTC
cdr3_aa: CSALVGVAKNIQYF

clone_size: NA
d_call: TRBD1
j_call: TRBJ1-6
v_call: TRBV2
cdr3_nt: TGTGCCAGCAGACGGGACAGGGGGAATTCACCCCTCCACTTT
cdr3_aa: CASRRDRGNSPLHF

clone_size: NA
d_call: TRBD1
j_call: TRBJ2-6
v_call: TRBV5-1
cdr3_nt: TGCGCCAGCAGCTTGGCTTTTCTAGGACAGGGGAGCGCTGGGGCCAACGTCCTGACTTTC
cdr3_aa: CASSLAFLGQGSAGANVLTF

clone_size: NA
d_call: NA
j_call: TRBJ1-1
v_call: TRBV14
cdr3_nt: TGTGCCAGCAGCCAAGGTTGGGGCAACATGAACACTGAAGCTTTCTTT
cdr3_aa: CASSQGWGNMNTEAFF

clone_size: NA
d_call: NA
j_call: TRBJ1-6
v_call: TRBV19
cdr3_nt: TGTGCCAGCCGGCCACTTCAGGGCTCCTATAATTCACCCCTCCACTTT
cdr3_aa: CASRPLQGSYNSPLHF

clone_size: NA
d_call: NA
j_call: TRBJ2-5
v_call: TRBV27
cdr3_nt: TGTGCCAGCAGTTCTGTTCGGGGGACCCAGTACTTC
cdr3_aa: CASSSVRGTQYF

clone_size: once
d_call: NA
j_call: TRBJ2-2
v_call: TRBV5-5
cdr3_nt: TGTGCCAGCACCCTGGGGACAATGAACACCGGGGAGCTGTTTTTT
cdr3_aa: CASTLGTMNTGELFF

clone_size: NA
d_call: TRBD2
j_call: TRBJ2-5
v_call: TRBV5-5
cdr3_nt: TGTGCCAGCAGCTTGGAGGGGAGGGAAGAGACCCAGTACTTC
cdr3_aa: CASSLEGREETQYF

clone_size: NA
d_call: TRBD2
j_call: TRBJ2-2
v_call: TRBV5-1
cdr3_nt: TGCGCCAGCAGCTCCCCGACTAGCGGGGGATTTCACACCGGGGAGCTGTTTTTT
cdr3_aa: CASSSPTSGGFHTGELFF

clone_size: NA
d_call: NA
j_call: TRBJ1-1
v_call: TRBV6-5
cdr3_nt: TGTGCCAGCACTCGGAACACTGAAGCTTTCTTT
cdr3_aa: CASTRNTEAFF

clone_size: few
d_call: NA
j_call: TRBJ2-2
v_call: TRBV5-1
cdr3_nt: TGCGCCAGCAGCTTCGCAGGGTGGCCGAACACCGGGGAGCTGTTTTTT
cdr3_aa: CASSFAGWPNTGELFF

clone_size: once
d_call: TRBD2
j_call: TRBJ2-3
v_call: TRBV7-9
cdr3_nt: TGTGCCAGCAGCGCGGGGACTAGCGGGTTCACAGATACGCAGTATTTT
cdr3_aa: CASSAGTSGFTDTQYF

clone_size: NA
d_call: NA
j_call: TRBJ2-1
v_call: TRBV7-9
cdr3_nt: TGTGCCAGCAGCGAGAGTTGGTCCTACAATGAGCAGTTCTTC
cdr3_aa: CASSESWSYNEQFF

clone_size: NA
d_call: NA
j_call: TRBJ2-2
v_call: TRBV6-5
cdr3_nt: TGTGCCAGCAGATTTTCCAGGGTGACCGGGGAGCTGTTTTTT
cdr3_aa: CASRFSRVTGELFF

clone_size: NA
d_call: TRBD1
j_call: TRBJ1-1
v_call: TRBV5-1
cdr3_nt: TGCGCCAGCAGCGGAGGACAGGGACTGAACACTGAAGCTTTCTTT
cdr3_aa: CASSGGQGLNTEAFF

clone_size: NA
d_call: NA
j_call: TRBJ2-3
v_call: TRBV9
cdr3_nt: TGTGCCAGCAGCGTAGATGGGGGCGGCTGGGATACGCAGTATTTT
cdr3_aa: CASSVDGGGWDTQYF

clone_size: NA
d_call: NA
j_call: TRBJ1-2
v_call: TRBV6-2/TRBV6-3
cdr3_nt: TGTGCCAGCAGTTACTCTTCTTTAGTGAAGATCTATGGCTACACCTTC
cdr3_aa: CASSYSSLVKIYGYTF

clone_size: once
d_call: NA
j_call: TRBJ2-2
v_call: TRBV5-4
cdr3_nt: TGTGCCAGCAGTTCCTTGGGACACTCCTCCACCGGGGAGCTGTTTTTT
cdr3_aa: CASSSLGHSSTGELFF

clone_size: NA
d_call: NA
j_call: TRBJ2-2
v_call: TRBV9
cdr3_nt: TGTGCCAGCAGTCAATCTAGCTCATACACCGGGGAGCTGTTTTTT
cdr3_aa: CASSQSSSYTGELFF

clone_size: NA
d_call: TRBD1
j_call: TRBJ1-6
v_call: TRBV27
cdr3_nt: TGTGCCAGCAGTTCACGACAGGGGGACAACTCACCCCTCCACTTT
cdr3_aa: CASSSRQGDNSPLHF

clone_size: NA
d_call: NA
j_call: TRBJ2-2
v_call: TRBV27
cdr3_nt: TGTGCCAGCAGTTTATTGGGCAGCCCGAACACCGGGGAGCTGTTTTTT
cdr3_aa: CASSLLGSPNTGELFF

clone_size: NA
d_call: TRBD1
j_call: TRBJ1-6
v_call: TRBV19
cdr3_nt: TGTGCCAGTAGTGATATCCGGGACAGGGTTAATTCACCCCTCCACTTT
cdr3_aa: CASSDIRDRVNSPLHF

clone_size: NA
d_call: TRBD2
j_call: TRBJ2-1
v_call: TRBV4-1
cdr3_nt: TGCGCCAGCAGCCCTTATGGCGCTAGCGGGGGCTACAATGAGCAGTTCTTC
cdr3_aa: CASSPYGASGGYNEQFF

clone_size: NA
d_call: TRBD1
j_call: TRBJ1-5
v_call: TRBV6-2/TRBV6-3
cdr3_nt: TGTGCCAGCAGTTACTCCGAGGGGACAGTTAGCAATCAGCCCCAGCATTTT
cdr3_aa: CASSYSEGTVSNQPQHF

clone_size: once
d_call: NA
j_call: TRBJ2-5
v_call: TRBV29-1
cdr3_nt: TGCAGCGTCGCCCAACCCAGAGAGACCCAGTACTTC
cdr3_aa: CSVAQPRETQYF

clone_size: NA
d_call: NA
j_call: TRBJ1-6
v_call: TRBV3-1/TRBV3-2
cdr3_nt: TGTGCCAGCAGCCCCGGGCGAGGAGGGAATAATTCACCCCTCCACTTT
cdr3_aa: CASSPGRGGNNSPLHF

clone_size: NA
d_call: NA
j_call: TRBJ1-1
v_call: TRBV11-2
cdr3_nt: TGTGCCAGCAATTCCCAGGGGATTAAGACTGAAGCTTTCTTT
cdr3_aa: CASNSQGIKTEAFF

clone_size: NA
d_call: NA
j_call: TRBJ1-6
v_call: TRBV3-1/TRBV3-2
cdr3_nt: TGTGCCAGCAGGGATGCAGGGAATTCACCCCTCCACTTT
cdr3_aa: CASRDAGNSPLHF

clone_size: NA
d_call: TRBD2
j_call: TRBJ2-7
v_call: TRBV7-2
cdr3_nt: TGTGCCAGCAGCCCCGGGACTAGCGGGGGCCCCTACGAGCAGTACTTC
cdr3_aa: CASSPGTSGGPYEQYF

clone_size: NA
d_call: TRBD1
j_call: TRBJ2-3
v_call: TRBV5-1
cdr3_nt: TGCGCCAGCAGCTTGTCTACAGGGGGCACAGATACGCAGTATTTT
cdr3_aa: CASSLSTGGTDTQYF

clone_size: NA
d_call: TRBD2
j_call: TRBJ2-1
v_call: TRBV7-8
cdr3_nt: TGTGCCAGCAGCTTAACGGGACTAGCGGTCTACAATGAGCAGTTCTTC
cdr3_aa: CASSLTGLAVYNEQFF

clone_size: NA
d_call: NA
j_call: TRBJ2-1
v_call: TRBV29-1
cdr3_nt: TGCAGCGCCCAAGGGGGTAGCTCCTACAATGAGCAGTTCTTC
cdr3_aa: CSAQGGSSYNEQFF